This TCR beta chain came from a study of cytomegalovirus exposure and HLA in healthy donors. Findings and limits, study-wide: An analysis that came later showed most CMV-associated TCR beta chains appearing HLA-restricted. For most TCR sequences rarity was the rule, although some public TCRs occurred in many donors.

At collection, donors were nominally healthy, but unrecorded immune exposures were probable. The PCR employed 60 Vbeta primers together with 13 Jbeta primers. Sequenced by immunoSEQ multiplex PCR; TCRdb stores in-frame clones only, minus some. The table shows over 150,000 clones, with 65% to 80% occurring only once. This clone was seen only once. Its specificity is not known. The ends were cut back, 5 bases at V and 0 bases at J, with 15 bases in the middle. Looked up from germline, CDR1 is MNHEY and CDR2 is SMNVEV (reference sequence). The CDR3 is 16 amino acids. The TCR sequence derives from a young man in good health and CMV-seropositive. The material sequenced was PBMCs. J is TRBJ2-3 and V is TRBV27; perhaps TRBD1 as D (6 bases). The CDR3 bases are TGTGCCAGCAGTCTAGGGGGTGGGGCTAGCACAGATACGCAGTATTTT. Encoded protein: CASSLGGGASTDTQYF.